This TCR beta chain was captured by sequencing in a study of cytomegalovirus exposure and HLA in healthy donors. Study-wide findings and caveats: Judged likely to be a sequencing artifact was a cluster of highly shared sequence variants. Presence/absence analyses took donor sequencing depth as roughly uniform.

Trimming cost V 3 bases and J 2 bases, with 19 bases left between them. The CDR3 has 17 residues. Germline CDR1 reads KGHSH; CDR2 reads LQKENI. As regards this clone: What it binds is unknown.

This PCR relied on a set of 60 Vbeta primers and 13 Jbeta primers. Repertoires were generated with immunoSEQ multiplex PCR, while TCRdb's copy carries only in-frame clones and drops some. The sample has about 89,000 clones; approximately 86% are singletons. The sequenced sample consisted of PBMCs. The chain recombines TRBV18 with TRBJ1-1; a weak D match, TRBD1 (6 bases). This clonotype was sampled from a man aged 25 to 40 in good health and CMV-seropositive. CDR3 region: CASSPPGAQVKNTEAFF. CDR3 nucleotides: TGTGCCAGCTCACCTCCAGGGGCGCAGGTCAAAAACACTGAAGCTTTCTTT.